This T cell receptor beta chain was retrieved from a study of T cells in Graves' hyperthyroidism and ophthalmopathy. Study results and limitations: Clonotypes that were expanded in thyroid above 0.001 mostly appeared in blood too.

In germline, CDR1 is DFQATT, CDR2 SNEGSKA (reference sequence). The CDR3 runs to 14 residues. Germline trimming cut 5 bases from V and 3 bases from J; bases unmatched to any gene: 5. The source material, RNA transcripts, was used to amplify TCR beta CDR3 regions. When the TCR CDR3 underwent first-round RT-PCR, the HTBI primer set was used. TCRdb fed the multiplex PCR reads into MiXCR, producing one record per CDR3 protein. The sample yields 620,000 or so distinct CDR3 sequences, about 14% seen once. This clonotype occurred many times. The antigen is unknown. The J gene is TRBJ2-2, the V gene TRBV20-1; 8 bases fit TRBD2. Sample: blood. The source is a woman between 45 and 60 years old with Graves' ophthalmopathy. The CDR3 DNA reads TGCAGTGCTCCAAGCGGGAGCCACACCGGGGAGCTGTTTTTT. Protein product: CSAPSGSHTGELFF.